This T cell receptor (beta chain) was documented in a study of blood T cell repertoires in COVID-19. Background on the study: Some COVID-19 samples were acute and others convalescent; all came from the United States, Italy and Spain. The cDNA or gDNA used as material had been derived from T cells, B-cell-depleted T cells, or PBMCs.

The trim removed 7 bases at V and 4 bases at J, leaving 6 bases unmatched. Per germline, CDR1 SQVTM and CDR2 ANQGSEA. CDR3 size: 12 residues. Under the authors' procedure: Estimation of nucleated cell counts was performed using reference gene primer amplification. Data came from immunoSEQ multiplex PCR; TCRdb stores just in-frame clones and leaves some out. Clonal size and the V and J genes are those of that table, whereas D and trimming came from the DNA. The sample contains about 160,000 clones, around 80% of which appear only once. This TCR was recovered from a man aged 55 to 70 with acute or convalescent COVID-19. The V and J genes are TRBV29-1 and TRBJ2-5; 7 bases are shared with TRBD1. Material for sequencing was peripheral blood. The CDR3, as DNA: TGCAGCGCTCTTACAGGGGCAGAGACCCAGTACTTC. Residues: CSALTGAETQYF.